This record concerns one TCR beta chain sequence. Its antigen is unidentified. Per germline, CDR1 SEHNR and CDR2 FQNEAQ (reference sequence). CDR3 length: 12 residues. Trimming took off 4 bases at V and 7 bases at J, with 10 bases between the two ends. RNA transcripts served as the template for amplifying TCR beta CDR3 regions. Primed by the HTBI set, a first-round RT-PCR was run on the TCR CDR3. TCRdb itself ran the multiplex PCR reads through MiXCR, one entry per CDR3 protein. Of about 610,000 distinct CDR3 sequences in the sample, about 45% were seen once. These data originate in a study of T cells in Graves' hyperthyroidism and ophthalmopathy. Patients were aged 18 to 65, had disease duration under 2 months, and had newly diagnosed hyperthyroidism. Pregnant or lactating patients were excluded, as were those with uncontrolled infection or other autoimmune disease. Study results and limitations: Most thyroid-expanded clonotypes above 0.001 were also found in blood. Separating ophthalmopathy from stable hyperthyroidism was achieved by a 13 V-J model.

This receptor was taken from a woman between 18 and 30 years old with Graves' hyperthyroidism. The chain is built from TRBV7-9 and TRBJ1-1; D not resolved. Sequenced sample: peripheral blood or thyroid tissue (not recorded which). The CDR3 sequence is CASSSGLYEAFF. As DNA, the CDR3 is TGTGCCAGCAGCTCTGGGCTCTATGAAGCTTTCTTT.